One sample yielded the 9 T cell receptor beta chains listed below, sequenced in a study of CD8+ T cells in alopecia areata. The sequencing template was cDNA reverse transcribed from extracted RNA. Produced via immunoSEQ multiplex PCR; TCRdb's table is partial and in-frame only. Among about 200,000 clones listed, around 62% were seen once. Sample: CD4+ T cells sorted from blood, taken at week 0. The source of these receptors is a human donor with alopecia areata.

The V gene is TRBV6-5, the J gene TRBJ2-7; D possibly corresponds to TRBD2 (5 bases). CDR3 length: 13 amino acids. V was clipped by 9 bases and J by 3 bases, with 15 bases between them. The germline V gene has CDR1 MNHEY and CDR2 SVGAGI. The CDR3 spells CASQRAGFYEQYF. Written as DNA, the CDR3 is TGTGCCAGTCAGAGGGCAGGTTTCTACGAGCAGTACTTC.

This clone was detected only once. The J gene is TRBJ2-3, the V gene TRBV5-4; D uncertain. Germline lookup yields CDR1 SGHNT and CDR2 YYREEE (reference sequence). V was shortened by 1 base and J by 0 bases, with 3 bases between the two germline ends. This CDR3 comprises 13 residues. In nucleotides, the CDR3 is TGTGCCAGCAGCTTGTCGAGCACAGATACGCAGTATTTT. Translating it yields CASSLSSTDTQYF.

This clone was found a few times. The V gene is TRBV6-5, the J gene TRBJ1-6; weak D call: TRBD1 (5 bases). The CDR3 has 14 residues. Germline V gene lookup returns CDR1 MNHEY and CDR2 SVGAGI. The V gene lost 5 bases and the J gene lost 6 bases, with 11 bases spanning the gap. CDR3 sequence reads: CASSPQGSNSPLHF. CDR3 coding DNA: TGTGCCAGCAGTCCGCAGGGTAGTAATTCACCCCTCCACTTT.

The chain uses TRBV2 and TRBJ1-4, with no clear D. Deletions cut 7 bases from V and 8 bases from J, with 8 bases between. The germline V gene has CDR1 SNHLY and CDR2 FYNNEI. The CDR3 covers 11 residues. The CDR3 DNA follows: TGTGCCAGCAACGTTAACGAAAAACTGTTTTTT. Amino acid sequence: CASNVNEKLFF.

The chain recombines TRBV7-3 with TRBJ2-3; D remains ambiguous. Trimming removed 2 bases from V and 5 bases from J, with 8 bases in between. CDR1 is SGHTA, CDR2 FQGTGA, per germline. The CDR3 length is 13 residues. CDR3 in DNA: TGTGCCAGCAGCTTAGGTCTCTTAGATACGCAGTATTTT. Its protein product is CASSLGLLDTQYF.

In this sample, this clone turned up many times. This CDR3 reads CASSGRFDQPQHF. DNA for the CDR3: TGTGCCAGCAGTGGTCGGTTCGATCAGCCCCAGCATTTT. The chain joins TRBV6-1 to TRBJ1-5; D remains unclear. V shed 4 bases and J shed 5 bases, with 9 bases lying between them. The CDR3 contains 13 residues. Germline CDR1 MNHNS, CDR2 SASEGT.

This clone was seen more than once but under ten times. The chain is built from TRBV30 and TRBJ1-2; D perhaps matches TRBD1 (6 bases). V lost 4 bases and J lost 6, with 15 bases in between. The germline V gene encodes CDR1 GTSNPN and CDR2 SVGIG (reference sequence). The CDR3 sequence is 13 residues long. CDR3 sequence: CAWKERGSDGYTF. The CDR3 DNA reads as TGTGCCTGGAAAGAAAGGGGGAGCGATGGCTACACCTTC. The complete variable domain, with remaining parts taken from reference TRBV30 and TRBJ1-2, reads SQTIHQWPATLVQPVGSPLSLECTVEGTSNPNLYWYRQAAGRGLQLLFYSVGIGQISSEVPQNLSASRPQDRQFILSSKKLLLSDSGFYLCAWKERGSDGYTFGSGTRLTVV.

This rearrangement joins TRBV25-1 to TRBJ2-5, with a possible D match to TRBD2 (5 bases). Germline CDR1 and CDR2: MGHDK and SYGVNS. Trimming pared 1 base from V and 5 bases from J, leaving 23 bases between. This CDR3 contains 18 residues. The CDR3 DNA reads as TGTGCCAGCAGTGAATCGAGGGTGCAAGCACCCGACGGGGAGACCCAGTACTTC. Protein: CASSESRVQAPDGETQYF.

The rearrangement joins TRBV6-1 to TRBJ1-2; a weak D match, TRBD1 (6 bases). CDR3 length: 13 amino acids. Germline CDR1 and CDR2: MNHNS and SASEGT. Trimming pared 6 bases from V and 6 bases from J, leaving 14 bases between. This chain's CDR3 is CASRPGAMDGYTF. CDR3 DNA: TGTGCCAGCAGGCCGGGGGCTATGGATGGCTACACCTTC.